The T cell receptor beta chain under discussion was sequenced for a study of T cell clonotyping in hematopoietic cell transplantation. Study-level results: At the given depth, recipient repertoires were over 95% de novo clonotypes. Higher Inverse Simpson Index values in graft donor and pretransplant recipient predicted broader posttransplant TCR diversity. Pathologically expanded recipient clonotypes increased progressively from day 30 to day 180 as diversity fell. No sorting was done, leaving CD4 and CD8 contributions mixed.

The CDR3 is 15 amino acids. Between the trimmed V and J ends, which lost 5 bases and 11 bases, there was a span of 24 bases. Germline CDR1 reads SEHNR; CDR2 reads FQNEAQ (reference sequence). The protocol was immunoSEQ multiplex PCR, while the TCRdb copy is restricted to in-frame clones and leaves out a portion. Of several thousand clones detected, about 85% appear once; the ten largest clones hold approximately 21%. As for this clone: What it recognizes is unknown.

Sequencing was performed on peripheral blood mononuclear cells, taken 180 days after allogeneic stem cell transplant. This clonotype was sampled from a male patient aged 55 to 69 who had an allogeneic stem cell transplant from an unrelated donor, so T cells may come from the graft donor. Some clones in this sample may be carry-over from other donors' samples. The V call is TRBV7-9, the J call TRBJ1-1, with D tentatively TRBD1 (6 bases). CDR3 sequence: CASSGYREVLRVAFF. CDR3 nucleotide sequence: TGTGCCAGCAGCGGCTACAGGGAGGTGCTGAGAGTGGCTTTCTTT.